The 30 T cell receptor beta chains below come from one sample, sequenced in a study of blood T cell repertoires in COVID-19. Some clones are missing from TCRdb's copy, which holds only in-frame ones; the method was immunoSEQ multiplex PCR. The repertoire holds under 250,000 clones, with approximately 80% as singletons. Sequencing was performed on PBMCs or T cells enriched from blood (not recorded which). Source of these receptors: a young man with acute COVID-19.

The chain has TRBV9 and TRBJ1-4, with TRBD1 as a possible D gene (6 bases). Deletions cut 4 bases from V and 11 bases from J, with 12 bases between. This CDR3 spans 12 amino acids. Per germline, CDR1 SGDLS and CDR2 YYNGEE. CDR3 in amino acids: CASSSPGEKLFF. For the CDR3, the DNA is TGTGCCAGCAGCTCACCAGGGGAGAAACTGTTTTTT.

This chain connects TRBV2 to TRBJ2-5; the match to TRBD2 covers 9 bases. CDR3 length: 12 amino acids. V shed 7 bases and J 8 bases; nucleotides not matched to a gene: 5. Looked up from germline, CDR1 is SNHLY and CDR2 is FYNNEI. CDR3 nucleotide sequence: TGTGCCAGCAAGGGACTAGCCCCCACCCAGTACTTC. Protein sequence: CASKGLAPTQYF. Based on the CDR3 plus reference TRBV2 and TRBJ2-5, the full variable domain is EPEVTQTPSHQVTQMGQEVILRCVPISNHLYFYWYRQILGQKVEFLVSFYNNEISEKSEIFDDQFSVERPDGSNFTLKIRSTKLEDSAMYFCASKGLAPTQYFGPGTRLLVL.

The chain combines TRBV5-5 with TRBJ1-1; D is uncertain. Trimming took off 4 bases at V and 4 bases at J, with 17 bases between the two ends. CDR1 is SGHKS, CDR2 YYEKEE, per germline (reference sequence). The CDR3 contains 15 residues. CDR3 nucleotides: TGTGCCAGCAGCCCAGTCACACCCGGGAGCACTGAAGCTTTCTTT. Translated: CASSPVTPGSTEAFF.

In nucleotides, the CDR3 is TGTGCCAGTTCGGACAGTAAAACCTACGAGCAGTACTTC. As protein: CASSDSKTYEQYF. V and J are TRBV28 and TRBJ2-7; D is perhaps TRBD1 (6 bases). The CDR3 runs 13 residues. The germline V and J ends were trimmed by 9 bases and 2 bases, with 14 bases remaining between them. CDR1 and CDR2 from the germline V gene are MDHEN and SYDVKM.

The CDR3 spells CASSVNRVSGEAFF. The CDR3 DNA reads as TGTGCCAGCAGTGTGAACAGGGTTAGTGGTGAAGCTTTCTTT. The chain employs TRBV6-4 and TRBJ1-1, with D perhaps matching TRBD1 (6 bases). The CDR3 covers 14 residues. V was shortened by 4 bases and J by 7 bases, with 16 bases between the two germline ends. Germline lookup yields CDR1 MRHNA and CDR2 SNTAGT.

The chain is built from TRBV12-5 and TRBJ1-5; 7 bases are shared with TRBD1. Germline V lookup: CDR1 LGHNT, CDR2 FRNRAP. The CDR3 totals 14 residues. The chain's CDR3 is CAGDREGLNQPQHF. DNA of the CDR3: TGTGCGGGAGACAGGGAAGGGTTGAATCAGCCCCAGCATTTT.

CDR3 sequence (DNA): TGTGCCAGCAGCTTAGAATATAAGGACAGGGACGGCGGGGAGCTGTTTTTT. Translation gives CASSLEYKDRDGGELFF. V gene TRBV7-6 combines with J gene TRBJ2-2, with 8 bases fitting TRBD1. CDR3 length: 17 amino acids. Germline V CDR1 and CDR2: SGHVS, FNYEAQ. Trimming at V came to 1 base and at J to 7 bases, leaving 11 bases not matched to a gene.

This clone was counted between two and nine times. Different DNA sequences within this sample yield the same CDR3. Written as DNA, the CDR3 is TGCAGCGCAAGACAGGGAGACGGAAACACCATATATTTT. Residues: CSARQGDGNTIYF. This chain connects TRBV29-1 to TRBJ1-3, with TRBD1 matching over 7 bases. Unmatched junction bases numbered 7, after V lost 7 bases and J lost 4 bases. Per the germline V gene, CDR1 is SQVTM and CDR2 is ANQGSEA. The CDR3 is 13 residues long.

The chain links TRBV5-1 to TRBJ1-1; 7 bases map to TRBD1. The germline V gene has CDR1 SGHRS and CDR2 YFSETQ. This CDR3 is built from 15 residues. Trimming at V came to 3 bases and at J to 3 bases, leaving 8 bases not matched to a gene. DNA of the CDR3: TGCGCCAGCAGCTACCGGGGACAGCAGCACACTGAAGCTTTCTTT. It specifies CASSYRGQQHTEAFF.

The chain carries TRBV29-1 and TRBJ2-1, with a tentative D call TRBD2 (5 bases). The CDR3 contains 12 residues. Germline V gene sequence: CDR1 SQVTM, CDR2 ANQGSEA. V was shortened by 7 bases and J by 5 bases, with 12 bases between the two germline ends. The DNA of the CDR3 is TGCAGCGCCGGGATGGCCAACAATGAGCAGTTCTTC. Translated: CSAGMANNEQFF.

The chain joins TRBV6-4 to TRBJ1-1, with 7 bases aligning to TRBD1. V was pared by 4 bases and J by 6 bases, with 5 bases of the junction left unmatched. This CDR3 contains 13 residues. Germline V gives CDR1 MRHNA, CDR2 SNTAGT. The CDR3 here is CASSASGGPEAFF. In nucleotides, the CDR3 is TGTGCCAGCAGTGCTTCAGGGGGACCTGAAGCTTTCTTT.

The chain joins TRBV5-1 to TRBJ1-1; D is undetermined. Germline assignment: CDR1 SGHRS and CDR2 YFSETQ. V gave up 0 bases and J gave up 6 bases, with 12 bases separating them. The CDR3 is made up of 14 amino acids. CDR3 protein: CASSLGEAIAEAFF. In DNA form, the CDR3 reads TGCGCCAGCAGCTTGGGCGAAGCTATCGCTGAAGCTTTCTTT.

This rearrangement joins TRBV3-1 (or the pseudogene TRBV3-2) to TRBJ1-1; the match to TRBD1 covers 9 bases. Germline assignment: CDR1 LGHDT and CDR2 YNNKEL (reference sequence). V was pared by 3 bases and J by 7 bases, with 6 bases of the junction left unmatched. The CDR3 contains 14 residues. Here the CDR3 DNA reads TGTGCCAGCAGCCACGGGACAGGGTTAGTTGAAGCTTTCTTT. The encoded protein is CASSHGTGLVEAFF.

About this clone: The same CDR3 arises from other DNA sequences in this sample as well. The chain links TRBV9 to TRBJ2-7, with D perhaps TRBD2 (5 bases). Germline V CDR1 and CDR2: SGDLS, YYNGEE. V was shortened by 2 bases and J by 5 bases, with 11 bases between the two germline ends. This CDR3 spans 13 amino acids. CDR3 in amino acids: CASSVGPGDEQYF. The CDR3 nucleotides are TGTGCCAGCAGCGTTGGCCCCGGGGACGAGCAGTACTTC.

The chain carries TRBV24-1 and TRBJ2-1, with D maybe TRBD1 (6 bases). V lost 4 bases and J lost 7, with 7 bases in between. CDR3 length: 12 amino acids. CDR1 is KGHDR, CDR2 SFDVKD, per germline. CDR3: CATSDRGNEQFF. The CDR3 DNA follows: TGTGCCACCAGTGACAGGGGAAATGAGCAGTTCTTC.

In this sample, this clone turned up a few times. The chain carries TRBV3-1 (or the pseudogene TRBV3-2) and TRBJ2-7, with TRBD2 matching 7 bases. CDR3 length equals 14 residues. Per the germline V gene, CDR1 is LGHDT and CDR2 is YNNKEL (reference sequence). After removal of 4 bases from V and 0 bases from J, the junction contained 3 bases not matched to a gene. Here the CDR3 DNA reads TGTGCCAGCAGCCCCTCTAGCGGCTCCTACGAGCAGTACTTC. Its protein is CASSPSSGSYEQYF.

The rearrangement uses TRBV10-3 and TRBJ2-7; TRBD1 agrees at 7 bases. Germline V gene data show CDR1 as ENHRY and CDR2 as SYGVKD. Trimming at V came to 3 bases and at J to 3 bases, leaving 11 bases not matched to a gene. CDR3 length equals 16 residues. This CDR3 reads CAISDLLGDRSYEQYF. CDR3 bases: TGTGCCATCAGTGATCTCCTCGGGGACAGAAGCTACGAGCAGTACTTC.

The rearrangement joins TRBV5-6 to TRBJ2-7; 7 bases agree with TRBD1. This CDR3 is 14 amino acids long. Germline lookup yields CDR1 SGHDT and CDR2 YYEEEE. With V trimmed by 1 base and J by 2 bases, 3 bases remained unmatched. CDR3 sequence reads: CASSLMGQPYEQYF. CDR3 nucleotides: TGTGCCAGCAGCTTGATGGGACAGCCCTACGAGCAGTACTTC.

The V and J genes are TRBV10-3 and TRBJ1-2, with 7 bases fitting TRBD1. The germline CDR1 and CDR2 sequences are ENHRY and SYGVKD. V dropped 5 bases and J dropped 6; count of bases not matched to a gene: 9. This CDR3 spans 14 amino acids. In DNA form, the CDR3 reads TGTGCCATCAGTCCCGGACAGGTCTCAGATGGCTACACCTTC. It translates to CAISPGQVSDGYTF.

A single count supports this clone. V gene TRBV13 combines with J gene TRBJ1-2, with 11 bases that match TRBD1. CDR1 PRHDT and CDR2 FYEKMQ come from the germline V gene (reference sequence). Germline trimming cut 5 bases from V and 6 bases from J; bases unmatched to any gene: 5. The CDR3 contains 14 residues. The CDR3: CASSQDRGHHGYTF. DNA for the CDR3: TGTGCCAGCAGCCAGGACAGGGGGCATCATGGCTACACCTTC. The variable domain in full, completed from reference TRBV13 and TRBJ1-2, reads AAGVIQSPRHLIKEKRETATLKCYPIPRHDTVYWYQQGPGQDPQFLISFYEKMQSDKGSIPDRFSAQQFSDYHSELNMSSLELGDSALYFCASSQDRGHHGYTFGSGTRLTVV.

The gene calls are TRBV11-2 and TRBJ2-7; 9 bases fit TRBD1. The CDR3 consists of 15 residues. Germline V gene lookup returns CDR1 SGHAT and CDR2 FQNNGV. Germline trimming cut 3 bases from V and 5 bases from J; bases unmatched to any gene: 8. The chain's CDR3 is CASSLDRGKGDEQYF. The CDR3 nucleotides read TGTGCCAGCAGCTTGGACAGGGGTAAGGGGGACGAGCAGTACTTC.

This clone was seen a handful of times. CDR3 in DNA: TGTGCCAGCAGCCGCGCAGGGGTGGGTCGGCAAACCTATGGCTACACCTTC. It codes for CASSRAGVGRQTYGYTF. The chain recombines TRBV3-1 (or the pseudogene TRBV3-2) with TRBJ1-2; weak D call: TRBD1 (6 bases). This CDR3 comprises 17 residues. V lost 4 bases and J lost 4, with 22 bases in between. Germline assignment: CDR1 LGHDT and CDR2 YNNKEL (reference sequence).

The V call is TRBV28, the J call TRBJ2-6; D gene unclear. V lost 5 bases, J lost 1 base, and 12 bases lay in between. The length of the CDR3 is 16 residues. From germline, CDR1 is MDHEN and CDR2 SYDVKM. CDR3 bases: TGTGCCAGCAGTGCCACCACTGAATCTGGGGCCAACGTCCTGACTTTC. This sequence encodes CASSATTESGANVLTF.

CDR3 protein: CASSLLGTGASGANVLTF. CDR3 DNA: TGTGCCAGCAGCCTATTAGGGACAGGGGCCTCTGGGGCCAACGTCCTGACTTTC. The chain employs TRBV3-1 (or the pseudogene TRBV3-2) and TRBJ2-6, with 10 positions matching TRBD1. J gave up 0 bases and V 4 bases, and 6 bases lay outside the gene matches. Looked up from germline, CDR1 is LGHDT and CDR2 is YNNKEL (reference sequence). The CDR3 contains 18 residues.

This chain joins TRBV27 and TRBJ1-6; TRBD1 is a possible D gene (5 bases). V was trimmed by 11 bases and J by 5 bases, leaving 10 bases between them. The CDR3 extends over 12 amino acids. Germline lookup yields CDR1 MNHEY and CDR2 SMNVEV (reference sequence). CDR3 coding DNA: TGTGCCTCAGGGCTAAATAATTCACCCCTCCACTTT. Protein sequence: CASGLNNSPLHF.

To note about this clone: A read error may explain this, as a much larger clone is one base away. This sequence joins TRBV3-1 (or the pseudogene TRBV3-2) and TRBJ2-3; 12 positions match TRBD2. Looked up from germline, CDR1 is LGHDT and CDR2 is YNNKEL (reference sequence). The CDR3 has 16 residues. V lost 1 base, J lost 4 bases, and 3 bases stayed unmatched. Here the CDR3 reads CASSQGSSGGADTQYF. CDR3 sequence (DNA): TGTGCCAGCAGCCAAGGGTCTAGCGGGGGGGCAGATACGCAGTATTTT.

The CDR3 loop is CASSQAQGINTEAFF. CDR3 bases: TGCGCCAGCAGCCAGGCCCAGGGGATCAACACTGAAGCTTTCTTT. The chain combines TRBV4-1 with TRBJ1-1; possibly TRBD1 for D (6 bases). This CDR3 is built from 15 residues. V dropped 3 bases and J dropped 2 bases, with 13 bases sitting between them. The germline V gene has CDR1 MGHRA and CDR2 YSYEKL.

V gene TRBV3-1 (or the pseudogene TRBV3-2) combines with J gene TRBJ2-1, with D perhaps matching TRBD1 (6 bases). The CDR3 is 14 residues long. The ends were cut back, 5 bases at V and 4 bases at J, with 12 bases in the middle. The germline CDR1 and CDR2 sequences are LGHDT and YNNKEL (reference sequence). CDR3 DNA: TGTGCCAGCAGCTCGGACAGAACTTACAATGAGCAGTTCTTC. Translation gives CASSSDRTYNEQFF.

The chain is built from TRBV6-1 and TRBJ2-5; TRBD1 matches at 9 bases. The CDR3 covers 15 residues. Per the germline V gene, CDR1 is MNHNS and CDR2 is SASEGT. V was pared by 3 bases and J by 5 bases, with 7 bases of the junction left unmatched. This CDR3 is CASSEGQGFGETQYF. As DNA, the CDR3 is TGTGCCAGCAGTGAGGGACAGGGTTTCGGGGAGACCCAGTACTTC.

This chain uses TRBV9 with TRBJ1-1, with unresolved D. V was shortened by 0 bases and J by 3 bases, with 6 bases between the two germline ends. Germline V gene data show CDR1 as SGDLS and CDR2 as YYNGEE. The CDR3 spans 13 residues. The CDR3 reads CASSVAPDTEAFF. CDR3 DNA sequence: TGTGCCAGCAGCGTAGCGCCGGACACTGAAGCTTTCTTT.